The clone carrying this T cell receptor (beta chain) was picked up many times. Preparing the TCRbeta library involved the use of unique molecular identifiers. TCRdb reanalysed the PCR reads using MiXCR and keeps one entry per CDR3 protein. The sample carries some 300,000 distinct CDR3 sequences, around a tenth recorded once. These data come from a study of T-cell reconstitution after alpha-beta-depleted transplantation in children. With 6 bases clipped from V and 2 bases from J, the junction kept 13 bases outside the gene matches. CDR3 length equals 16 residues. Germline V lookup: CDR1 MDHEN, CDR2 SYDVKM.

The V gene is TRBV28, the J gene TRBJ2-7, with 7 bases aligning to TRBD2. Sequences were derived from PBMCs from the stem cell graft donor, sampled from the stem cell graft. The origin of this receptor is a human donor who donated a stem cell graft to a child with acute lymphoblastic leukemia. CDR3 loop: CASSVGTSAKPYEQYF. The CDR3 bases are TGTGCCAGCAGCGTCGGAACTAGCGCGAAACCCTACGAGCAGTACTTC. Variable domain in full (rest from reference TRBV28 and TRBJ2-7): DVKVTQSSRYLVKRTGEKVFLECVQDMDHENMFWYRQDPGLGLRLIYFSYDVKMKEKGDIPEGYSVSREKKERFSLILESASTNQTSMYLCASSVGTSAKPYEQYFGPGTRLTVT.